The rows below give T cell receptor beta chains drawn from one sample of a study of cytomegalovirus exposure and HLA in healthy donors. Assay used: immunoSEQ multiplex PCR; TCRdb lists only in-frame clones, some missing. Recorded for this sample: 40,000 to 45,000 clones. Sequencing was performed on PBMCs. Receptors were obtained from a woman between 25 and 40 years old in good health and CMV-seronegative. Each CDR3 is given with its conserved first and last residue. The D gene is left open where the match is weak.

D	V	J	DNA	CDR3
-	TRBV6-1	TRBJ1-4	TGTGCCAGCAGCGGACAAATTGAAAAACTGTTTTTT	CASSGQIEKLFF
-	TRBV6-5	TRBJ2-1	TGTGCCAGCAGTTACTGTAGCGAGTACAATGAGCAGTTCTTC	CASSYCSEYNEQFF
TRBD2	TRBV29-1	TRBJ2-7	TGCAGCGTTGGCGCCATAGCGGGAGGGCTCGGGGCCGAGCAGTACTTC	CSVGAIAGGLGAEQYF
TRBD2	TRBV30	TRBJ2-5	TGTGCCTGGAGTGGACTAGCGGGATACGAGACCCAGTACTTC	CAWSGLAGYETQYF
TRBD2	TRBV5-1	TRBJ2-7	TGCGCCAGCAGCCTTACTAGCGGAACCTACGAGCAGTACTTC	CASSLTSGTYEQYF
-	TRBV5-8	TRBJ1-3	TGTGCCAGCACTTACTGGAGCTCTGGAAACACCATATATTTT	CASTYWSSGNTIYF
-	TRBV29-1	TRBJ1-1	TGCAGCGCTGAGAGGAGTCGGAGCACTGAAGCTTTCTTT	CSAERSRSTEAFF
-	TRBV29-1	TRBJ2-7	TGCAGCGTTGAAGATCATGGGACAAACCCTTACGAGCAGTACTTC	CSVEDHGTNPYEQYF
-	TRBV7-9	TRBJ1-2	TGTGCCAGCAGCTCGACCCGACAGAATAACTATGGCTACACCTTC	CASSSTRQNNYGYTF
-	TRBV6-5	TRBJ2-1	TGTGCCAGCAGTTACACCACAAGAAATGAGCAGTTCTTC	CASSYTTRNEQFF
TRBD1	TRBV6-6	TRBJ2-7	TGTGCCAGCAGTCACACAGGGGGCGCAGCGAACGAGCAGTACTTC	CASSHTGGAANEQYF
TRBD1	TRBV5-6	TRBJ2-7	TGTGCCAGCAGCGGGTCATGGGGACAGGGGAATGGCGAGCAGTACTTC	CASSGSWGQGNGEQYF
-	TRBV10-2	TRBJ2-3	TGCGCCAGCAGTGAGTCGACAGGAGTCCCCCCGACAGATACGCAGTATTTT	CASSESTGVPPTDTQYF
TRBD2	TRBV4-2	TRBJ2-7	TGTGCCAGCAGCCAAGAGGGTAGCGGGAGCGCCTACGAGCAGTACTTC	CASSQEGSGSAYEQYF
-	TRBV30	TRBJ2-7	TGTGCCTGGGGGACTCTAGCCTACGAGCAGTACTTC	CAWGTLAYEQYF
TRBD1	TRBV30	TRBJ1-1	TGTGCCTGGAGTATAAGGGACAGTGAAGCTTTCTTT	CAWSIRDSEAFF
TRBD2	TRBV18	TRBJ2-1	TGTGCCAGCTCACCCCAACTAGCGGACTCCTACAATGAGCAGTTCTTC	CASSPQLADSYNEQFF
-	TRBV6-1	TRBJ1-4	TGTGCCAGCAGTGAAGAGGAGGGATCTAATGAAAAACTGTTTTTT	CASSEEEGSNEKLFF
TRBD1	TRBV4-1	TRBJ1-1	TGCGCCAGCAGCCAAGATGACCGGGACAGGGGGTTTGTGAACACTGAAGCTTTCTTT	CASSQDDRDRGFVNTEAFF
TRBD2	TRBV9	TRBJ2-1	TGTGCCAGCAGCGCCCGAATTAGCGGGAATTCCTACAATGAGCAGTTCTTC	CASSARISGNSYNEQFF